The 30 T cell receptor beta chains given below trace back to one sample, sequenced in a study of shared clonotypes between healthy human individuals. Data came from immunoSEQ multiplex PCR; TCRdb stores just in-frame clones and leaves some out. The sample lists hundreds of thousands of clones, around 72% seen once, with 1.5% to 2% in the top ten. The sample taken for sequencing was memory CD4+ T cells sorted from blood. Subset in this sample: CD45RA-negative fraction. The receptors were gathered from a woman younger than 45 in good health.

V gene TRBV7-9 combines with J gene TRBJ2-7, with 10 bases lining up with TRBD2. There are 15 residues in the CDR3. Germline V gene lookup returns CDR1 SEHNR and CDR2 FQNEAQ (reference sequence). The V gene end was trimmed by 2 bases and the J gene end by 6 bases; junction bases not matched to a gene: 7. The CDR3 coding sequence is TGTGCCAGCAGCTTATTGACAGCGGGAGGGGCCGAGCAGTACTTC. It translates to CASSLLTAGGAEQYF.

This clone was recorded once. This chain links TRBV7-7 with TRBJ2-5; tentative D call: TRBD1 (6 bases). The CDR3 is 13 amino acids. V gave up 5 bases and J gave up 5 bases, with 12 bases separating them. CDR1 is SSHAT and CDR2 is FNYEAQ in the germline V gene (reference sequence). CDR3 nucleotides: TGTGCCAGCAGCCCGGGACAATATGAGACCCAGTACTTC. Translation gives CASSPGQYETQYF.

The chain uses TRBV28 and TRBJ1-4; TRBD1 might be the D (5 bases). CDR1 is MDHEN and CDR2 is SYDVKM in the germline V gene. The CDR3 runs to 15 residues. Trimming pared 5 bases from V and 5 bases from J, leaving 15 bases between. The CDR3 nucleotides read TGTGCCAGCAGTACCTTCTTTGACAGAAATGAAAAACTGTTTTTT. Encoded protein: CASSTFFDRNEKLFF.

V gene TRBV5-8 combines with J gene TRBJ2-1; D remains ambiguous. The V end was cut by 1 base, the J end by 0 bases, with 8 bases between. The V gene's germline CDR1 is SGHTS and CDR2 YDEGEE. This CDR3 is 15 amino acids long. The CDR3 sequence is CASSLWASSYNEQFF. The CDR3, as DNA: TGTGCCAGCAGCTTGTGGGCCAGCTCCTACAATGAGCAGTTCTTC.

This chain connects TRBV27 to TRBJ1-2; D is possibly TRBD1 (5 bases). This CDR3 comprises 15 residues. V was trimmed by 3 bases and J by 1 base, leaving 12 bases between them. The germline CDR1 and CDR2 sequences are MNHEY and SMNVEV (reference sequence). The CDR3 DNA reads TGTGCCAGCAGTTTGCAGGGTAGAGGTAACTATGGCTACACCTTC. This gives the protein CASSLQGRGNYGYTF.

The chain recombines TRBV10-1 with TRBJ1-5; no definite D call. Per germline, CDR1 WNHNN and CDR2 SYGVQD (reference sequence). Trimming pared 6 bases from V and 4 bases from J, leaving 10 bases between. This CDR3 is 13 amino acids long. The CDR3: CASSTERNQPQHF. In DNA, the CDR3 is TGCGCCAGCAGCACGGAGAGAAATCAGCCCCAGCATTTT.

This chain uses TRBV5-1 with TRBJ2-7, with D tentatively TRBD2 (6 bases). Germline-derived CDR1 and CDR2 are SGHRS and YFSETQ. The CDR3 spans 15 residues. The germline V and J ends were trimmed by 2 bases and 2 bases, with 14 bases remaining between them. CDR3 loop: CASSFTPGTAYEQYF. CDR3 sequence (DNA): TGCGCCAGCAGCTTTACCCCCGGGACTGCCTACGAGCAGTACTTC. Together with reference TRBV5-1 and TRBJ2-7, the CDR3 gives the full variable domain: KAGVTQTPRYLIKTRGQQVTLSCSPISGHRSVSWYQQTPGQGLQFLFEYFSETQRNKGNFPGRFSGRQFSNSRSEMNVSTLELGDSALYLCASSFTPGTAYEQYFGPGTRLTVT.

The V gene is TRBV19, the J gene TRBJ2-7, with D perhaps TRBD1 or TRBD2 (5 bases each). The CDR3 has 14 amino acids. Trimming shortened V by 1 base and J by 6 bases, and 13 bases separated the two germline ends. From germline, CDR1 is LNHDA and CDR2 SQIVND (reference sequence). CDR3 protein: CASSIGPWGTEQYF. For the CDR3, the DNA is TGTGCCAGTAGTATAGGACCCTGGGGGACCGAGCAGTACTTC.

This clone turned up a few times. The CDR3 protein is CASSMTGSTSYEQYF. CDR3 nucleotides: TGCGCCAGCAGCATGACAGGGTCCACCTCCTACGAGCAGTACTTC. The chain is built from TRBV5-1 and TRBJ2-7; TRBD1 aligns across 7 bases. Looked up from germline, CDR1 is SGHRS and CDR2 is YFSETQ. After removal of 4 bases from V and 0 bases from J, the junction contained 7 bases not matched to a gene. This CDR3 has 15 amino acids. The whole variable domain, remainder taken from reference TRBV5-1 and TRBJ2-7, is KAGVTQTPRYLIKTRGQQVTLSCSPISGHRSVSWYQQTPGQGLQFLFEYFSETQRNKGNFPGRFSGRQFSNSRSEMNVSTLELGDSALYLCASSMTGSTSYEQYFGPGTRLTVT.

This clone is a singleton in its sample. In the same sample, other DNA sequences code for this CDR3. The J gene is TRBJ2-1, the V gene TRBV7-2, with TRBD1 identical over 11 bases. Germline assignment: CDR1 SGHTA and CDR2 FQGNSA. With 1 base clipped from V and 4 bases from J, the junction kept 6 bases outside the gene matches. This CDR3 comprises 17 residues. CDR3 nucleotides: TGTGCCAGCAGCTTAGATGCCGGGACAGGGGGTTACAATGAGCAGTTCTTC. The encoded protein is CASSLDAGTGGYNEQFF.

V and J are TRBV7-2 and TRBJ2-5, with 8 nucleotides matching TRBD2. This CDR3 is 17 amino acids long. Germline V CDR1 and CDR2: SGHTA, FQGNSA. Germline trimming cut 2 bases from V and 5 bases from J; bases unmatched to any gene: 13. The CDR3 DNA sequence: TGTGCCAGCAGCTTATTTTCGGGAGGGCCGATGGGTGAGACCCAGTACTTC. It encodes CASSLFSGGPMGETQYF.

The rearrangement links TRBV5-1 to TRBJ1-1, with 7 bases fitting TRBD1. Germline V gives CDR1 SGHRS, CDR2 YFSETQ. With 5 bases clipped from V and 1 base from J, the junction kept 8 bases outside the gene matches. The CDR3 covers 15 residues. In DNA form, the CDR3 reads TGCGCCAGCAGAACTTCGACAGGGAAGAACACTGAAGCTTTCTTT. Amino acids: CASRTSTGKNTEAFF.

The chain joins TRBV5-1 to TRBJ2-7; the match to TRBD2 covers 9 bases. The J segment lost 4 bases and the V segment lost 3 bases, leaving 8 bases of the junction unmatched. CDR3 size: 15 residues. Looked up from germline, CDR1 is SGHRS and CDR2 is YFSETQ. The CDR3 nucleotides read TGCGCCAGCAGCTACCTAGCGGGATCGGTATACGAGCAGTACTTC. This encodes CASSYLAGSVYEQYF.

In its sample, this clone was seen a few times. This rearrangement joins TRBV29-1 to TRBJ2-5; D unresolved. V was trimmed by 8 bases and J by 5 bases, leaving 15 bases between them. The CDR3 loop spans 12 amino acids. Germline V gene lookup returns CDR1 SQVTM and CDR2 ANQGSEA. The CDR3 spells CSSSTLSETQYF. CDR3 sequence (DNA): TGCAGCTCCAGTACCTTATCGGAGACCCAGTACTTC.

This clone has only a few counts. The genes are TRBV5-1 and TRBJ2-3; D is unclear. CDR3 length: 14 residues. CDR1 is SGHRS, CDR2 YFSETQ, per germline. V was cut by 2 bases and J by 3 bases, with 10 bases left in between. The CDR3 coding sequence is TGCGCCAGCAGCTTCCGAGAATTAACAGATACGCAGTATTTT. Residues: CASSFRELTDTQYF.

The rearrangement links TRBV11-2 to TRBJ2-3; D is perhaps TRBD2 (6 bases). The CDR3 contains 14 residues. V gave up 5 bases and J gave up 4 bases, with 13 bases separating them. Germline V gene lookup returns CDR1 SGHAT and CDR2 FQNNGV. CDR3: CASSAGRKADTQYF. In DNA, the CDR3 is TGTGCCAGCAGCGCCGGGAGAAAGGCAGATACGCAGTATTTT.

This clone occurred once. This rearrangement joins TRBV10-3 to TRBJ1-4; possible D gene TRBD1, 5 bases. The CDR3 has 14 residues. Germline lookup yields CDR1 ENHRY and CDR2 SYGVKD. The V end was cut by 5 bases, the J end by 7 bases, with 14 bases between. This CDR3 is CAISNQGGFEKLFF. CDR3 in DNA: TGTGCCATCAGTAATCAGGGAGGGTTTGAAAAACTGTTTTTT.

This clone was detected once. The chain joins TRBV19 to TRBJ2-2; D is ambiguous. From germline, CDR1 is LNHDA and CDR2 SQIVND (reference sequence). The CDR3 spans 11 residues. Trimming shortened V by 4 bases and J by 7 bases, and 4 bases separated the two germline ends. CDR3 loop: CASSSYGELFF. CDR3 in DNA: TGTGCCAGTAGTAGCTACGGGGAGCTGTTTTTT.

J is TRBJ2-1 and V is TRBV5-1; the D is unclear. From germline, CDR1 is SGHRS and CDR2 YFSETQ. This CDR3 comprises 17 residues. V lost 0 bases and J 1 base, leaving 14 bases between the germline ends. The chain's CDR3 is CASSLALRLGSYNEQFF. DNA for the CDR3: TGCGCCAGCAGCTTGGCCCTCCGGTTGGGGTCCTACAATGAGCAGTTCTTC.

This clone was recorded at least ten times. The J gene is TRBJ2-1, the V gene TRBV5-4, with TRBD2 matching 7 bases. The CDR3 length is 13 residues. V lost 3 bases and J lost 10; bases outside the gene matches: 7. Germline V gene data show CDR1 as SGHNT and CDR2 as YYREEE (reference sequence). DNA of the CDR3: TGTGCCAGCAGCTCGGGAGGAAAGAACGAGCAGTTCTTC. It yields the protein CASSSGGKNEQFF.

The chain is built from TRBV28 and TRBJ2-2; 14 bases are shared with TRBD2. There are 18 residues in the CDR3. Germline V CDR1 and CDR2: MDHEN, SYDVKM. Trimming removed 4 bases from V and 7 bases from J; junction bases left unmatched: 11. The CDR3 loop reads CASSSQGTSGGGSGELFF. The CDR3 DNA reads as TGTGCCAGCAGTTCCCAAGGGACTAGCGGGGGCGGCAGCGGGGAGCTGTTTTTT. Variable domain in full (rest from reference TRBV28 and TRBJ2-2): DVKVTQSSRYLVKRTGEKVFLECVQDMDHENMFWYRQDPGLGLRLIYFSYDVKMKEKGDIPEGYSVSREKKERFSLILESASTNQTSMYLCASSSQGTSGGGSGELFFGEGSRLTVL.

The chain combines TRBV11-1 with TRBJ1-1, with TRBD1 as a possible D gene (5 bases). Germline values: CDR1 SGHAT, CDR2 FQDESV (reference sequence). Trimming shortened V by 5 bases and J by 8 bases, and 15 bases separated the two germline ends. The CDR3 covers 13 residues. The DNA for the CDR3 is TGTGCCAGCAGCGAATCGACCGGGACCGAAGCTTTCTTT. It codes for CASSESTGTEAFF.

This chain uses TRBV6-5 with TRBJ2-7; weak D call: TRBD2 (5 bases). Trimming removed 7 bases at V and 1 base at J, with 14 bases between. Germline V gene sequence: CDR1 MNHEY, CDR2 SVGAGI. The CDR3 runs 14 residues. Written as DNA, the CDR3 is TGTGCCAGCAAACGGGCGGAGGCGTCCTACGAGCAGTACTTC. It codes for CASKRAEASYEQYF.

This clone has only one observation. The rearrangement uses TRBV9 and TRBJ2-2; D not resolved. The germline CDR1 and CDR2 sequences are SGDLS and YYNGEE. The CDR3 is made up of 14 amino acids. V was shortened by 0 bases and J by 5 bases, with 8 bases between the two germline ends. This CDR3 is CASSVEPRTGELFF. As DNA, the CDR3 is TGTGCCAGCAGCGTAGAGCCTCGAACCGGGGAGCTGTTTTTT.

J is TRBJ2-1 and V is TRBV2; 14 positions match TRBD2. V was pared by 9 bases and J by 8 bases, with 9 bases of the junction left unmatched. CDR3 length: 15 amino acids. The germline gives CDR1 SNHLY, CDR2 FYNNEI. In DNA, the CDR3 is TGTGCCAGTGAGAGAGGGACTAGCGGGAGCCATGAGCAGTTCTTC. Protein: CASERGTSGSHEQFF.

This clone was found a few times. V is TRBV19 and J is TRBJ1-2; 9 bases are shared with TRBD1. The CDR3 extends over 15 amino acids. J gave up 8 bases and V 6 bases, and 13 bases lay outside the gene matches. The germline gives CDR1 LNHDA, CDR2 SQIVND (reference sequence). The CDR3 loop reads CASSRPGQGLRGYTF. CDR3 DNA: TGTGCCAGTAGCCGACCCGGACAGGGGTTACGCGGCTACACCTTC.

The gene calls are TRBV11-3 and TRBJ2-1, with 9 bases that match TRBD2. Germline V gene lookup returns CDR1 SGHNT and CDR2 YENEEA. J gave up 7 bases and V 4 bases, and 5 bases lay outside the gene matches. This CDR3 has 14 amino acids. CDR3 sequence (DNA): TGTGCCAGCAGCTCGGAGACTAGCGGTAATGAGCAGTTCTTC. Encoded protein: CASSSETSGNEQFF.

This chain joins TRBV18 and TRBJ1-5, with unresolved D. Trimming shortened V by 0 bases and J by 7 bases, and 16 bases separated the two germline ends. The CDR3 totals 16 residues. Germline V CDR1 and CDR2: KGHSH, LQKENI. CDR3 nucleotides: TGTGCCAGCTCACCACCGTCTAAACGTGAAGGACAGCCCCAGCATTTT. It encodes CASSPPSKREGQPQHF.

The chain carries TRBV5-8 and TRBJ1-2; D may be TRBD1 (6 bases). CDR1 is SGHTS and CDR2 is YDEGEE in the germline V gene. This CDR3 region has 15 residues. Deletions cut 1 base from V and 8 bases from J, with 18 bases between. CDR3 amino acids: CASSLRGGAGKGYTF. The CDR3 DNA follows: TGTGCCAGCAGCTTGCGAGGGGGTGCGGGTAAGGGCTACACCTTC.

In regard to this clone: Other DNA sequences within the sample encode an identical CDR3. The chain employs TRBV18 and TRBJ2-5; TRBD2 is a possible D gene (6 bases). The CDR3 is 12 amino acids. V lost 3 bases to trimming and J lost 5 bases, with 7 bases between them. Germline V gives CDR1 KGHSH, CDR2 LQKENI. The CDR3 reads CASSPRGETQYF. The CDR3 DNA sequence: TGTGCCAGCTCACCCCGGGGGGAGACCCAGTACTTC. Full variable domain (outside the CDR3, taken from reference TRBV18 and TRBJ2-5): NAGVMQNPRHLVRRRGQEARLRCSPMKGHSHVYWYRQLPEEGLKFMVYLQKENIIDESGMPKERFSAEFPKEGPSILRIQQVVRGDSAAYFCASSPRGETQYFGPGTRLLVL.